This T cell receptor beta chain is from a study of identical twins. Study findings and constraints: Sharing of beta out-of-frame sequences by twins showed a weaker excess. There were fewer insertions in abundant cord blood beta clonotypes, but memory repertoires showed no such pattern.

TCRdb re-called the 5' RACE reads through MiXCR, storing one row per CDR3 protein. The sample holds about 480,000 distinct CDR3 sequences; 11% to 15% are singletons and the top ten take approximately 0.52%. About this clonotype itself: Its cognate antigen is unknown.

The junction had 8 bases not matched to a gene; V was cut back by 4 bases and J by 0 bases. The germline CDR1 and CDR2 sequences are MNHEY and SMNVEV (reference sequence). The length of the CDR3 is 18 residues. Another study also made use of these data, one on yellow fever vaccine responses in identical twins.

This rearrangement joins TRBV27 to TRBJ1-6; 8 bases line up with TRBD1. Sequencing used CD4+ T cells sorted from blood. This TCR was sampled from a woman aged 18 to 35 in good health. CDR3 sequence: CASSSRQGTSSYNSPLHF. The CDR3 nucleotides are TGTGCCAGCAGTTCCCGACAGGGGACAAGCTCCTATAATTCACCCCTCCACTTT.